The entry below gives a single T cell receptor beta chain sequence along with its context. The source of the sample is a study of blood T cell repertoires in COVID-19. This CDR3 region has 11 residues. Germline-derived CDR1 and CDR2 are MNHNY and SVGAGI (reference sequence). V lost 7 bases, J lost 8 bases, and 8 bases lay in between. In the authors' methods: By means of reference gene primer amplification, nucleated cell counts were estimated. Sequenced by immunoSEQ multiplex PCR; TCRdb stores in-frame clones only, minus some. Clone size and V and J calls were adopted from that table, with D and trimming inferred from the DNA. The table has 100,000 or so clones, 80% seen once; the top ten hold roughly 12%.

The sequenced material came from peripheral blood. The rearrangement links TRBV6-6 to TRBJ1-4, with D unclear. This clonotype originated in a woman in her sixties or seventies with acute or convalescent COVID-19. CDR3 coding DNA: TGTGCCAGCACCGTGAGGGAAAAACTGTTTTTT. Protein product: CASTVREKLFF.